This record covers a single TCR beta chain. The sample originates from a study of T cell changes during pregnancy in multiple sclerosis. Germline V gene sequence: CDR1 SGHKS, CDR2 YYEKEE (reference sequence). The CDR3 is 13 residues long. The V end lost 0 bases, the J end lost 11 bases, and 14 bases lay between the germline ends. Here immunoSEQ multiplex PCR was the method, and the copy in TCRdb shows in-frame clones only, minus some. The table has tens of thousands of clones, roughly 90% seen once. The receptor's source is a female donor with multiple sclerosis, enrolled in a pregnancy study. The chain has TRBV5-5 and TRBJ1-2, with a possible D match to TRBD1 (5 bases). The source material was CD4+ T cells from peripheral blood mononuclear cells, sampled in the first trimester of pregnancy. The CDR3 sequence is CASSLGQGYWYTF. The CDR3 nucleotides are TGTGCCAGCAGCTTGGGTCAGGGATATTGGTACACCTTC.